These 3 T cell receptor beta chains were sequenced from one sample in a study of OX40 agonist ivuxolimab in advanced cancers. Repertoires were generated with immunoSEQ multiplex PCR, while TCRdb's copy carries only in-frame clones and drops some. The sample gives around 110,000 clones, about 93% of which show up once; about 0.14% is in the top ten. The input for sequencing was CD4+ or CD8+ T cells sorted from blood, taken in a trial of the OX40 agonist ivuxolimab. These receptors originate from an adult with an advanced solid tumor such as melanoma, head and neck, liver or kidney cancer.

The V call is TRBV7-9, the J call TRBJ2-1; D is ambiguous. Trimming left V 1 base short and J 6 bases short, with 10 bases between. Germline lookup yields CDR1 SEHNR and CDR2 FQNEAQ (reference sequence). The CDR3 is 14 amino acids. CDR3 amino acids: CASSLVYGANEQFF. CDR3 nucleotides: TGTGCCAGCAGCTTAGTATATGGCGCCAATGAGCAGTTCTTC.

V and J are TRBV2 and TRBJ2-1; 7 bases map to TRBD2. Trimming cost V 7 bases and J 4 bases; bases outside gene matches: 7. This CDR3 contains 14 residues. Per germline, CDR1 SNHLY and CDR2 FYNNEI. This CDR3 is CASTGGRLYNEQFF. The CDR3 DNA is TGTGCCAGCACGGGGGGACGTCTTTACAATGAGCAGTTCTTC.

The chain uses TRBV9 and TRBJ1-1, with no clear D. This CDR3 has 13 residues. Trimming took 0 bases from V and 2 from J, leaving 5 bases between them. Germline CDR1 SGDLS, CDR2 YYNGEE. The CDR3 nucleotides are TGTGCCAGCAGCGTAGGGGCAAACACTGAAGCTTTCTTT. Encoded protein: CASSVGANTEAFF.